The rows below give T cell receptor beta chains drawn from one sample of a study of identical twins' blood T cells. TCRdb called the 5' RACE reads again in MiXCR, with one record for every CDR3 protein. The repertoire holds hundreds of thousands of distinct CDR3 sequences, roughly 28% seen once, with 5.5% to 6.5% in the top ten. Sequenced input: PBMCs. These TCRs come from a woman aged 18-49 years in good health. Both conserved end residues are part of each CDR3. A D gene is named only where the DNA matches it firmly. Size values are once, few and many counts, or a class for expanded clones, and some rows have none.

NA	TRBV12-3/TRBV12-4	TRBD2	TRBJ2-3	TGTGCCAGCAGTCCGACTAGCATCACAGATACGCAGTATTTT	CASSPTSITDTQYF
NA	TRBV7-6	NA	TRBJ1-5	TGTGCCAGCAGTTTTGGGGGGGCCCGGGAGCCCCAGCATTTT	CASSFGGAREPQHF
NA	TRBV13	NA	TRBJ2-1	TGTGCCAGCAGCCCCGCGGGTAGCGCCTCCTACAATGAGCAGTTCTTC	CASSPAGSASYNEQFF
many	TRBV25-1	NA	TRBJ1-6	TGTGCCAGCCAACCCTCGAGGATTAGCTCCTATAATTCACCCCTCCACTTT	CASQPSRISSYNSPLHF
NA	TRBV6-6	TRBD1	TRBJ1-2	TGTGCCAGCAGTTCCCTGACAGGGAGTATGGGCTACACCTTC	CASSSLTGSMGYTF
NA	TRBV7-9	TRBD1	TRBJ1-1	TGTGCCAGCAGCTTAACCGGGACAGGGGGCTTCACTGAAGCTTTCTTT	CASSLTGTGGFTEAFF
few	TRBV29-1	NA	TRBJ1-1	TGCAGCGTTGGGCGGGAGACTGAAGCTTTCTTT	CSVGRETEAFF
NA	TRBV20-1	NA	TRBJ1-2	TGCAGTGCTAATACCCGAGTGGCTGGCTACACCTTC	CSANTRVAGYTF
many	TRBV6-2/TRBV6-3	NA	TRBJ2-2	TGTGCCAGCAGTTACTCGGTCGTCACCGGGGAGCTGTTTTTT	CASSYSVVTGELFF
once	TRBV4-2	NA	TRBJ1-6	TGTGCCAGCAGCCAAGGGCTGAGAAATTCACCCCTCCACTTT	CASSQGLRNSPLHF
NA	TRBV6-5	NA	TRBJ2-1	TGTGCCAGCGGCCAGACTAGTTACAATGAGCAGTTCTTC	CASGQTSYNEQFF
few	TRBV7-9	NA	TRBJ1-1	TGTGCCAGCAGCTTACCTGGGGGCGGCACTGAAGCTTTCTTT	CASSLPGGGTEAFF
many	TRBV5-6	NA	TRBJ1-1	TGTGCCAGCAGCCGGGACACTTCTGAAGCTTTCTTT	CASSRDTSEAFF
NA	TRBV12-3/TRBV12-4	NA	TRBJ1-1	TGTGCCAGCATAAGTAGAGTCCGTAGAAACACTGAAGCTTTCTTT	CASISRVRRNTEAFF
few	TRBV19	NA	TRBJ1-6	TGTGCCAGTAAGGCATCGGGTAATTCACCCCTCCACTTT	CASKASGNSPLHF
few	TRBV7-2	NA	TRBJ2-7	TGTGCCAGCAGCTTAGTTTCTGGGGGTTTTAACGAGCAGTACTTC	CASSLVSGGFNEQYF
few	TRBV19	NA	TRBJ1-1	TGTGCCAGTAGTTCCCGGACAGCTTACACTGAAGCTTTCTTT	CASSSRTAYTEAFF